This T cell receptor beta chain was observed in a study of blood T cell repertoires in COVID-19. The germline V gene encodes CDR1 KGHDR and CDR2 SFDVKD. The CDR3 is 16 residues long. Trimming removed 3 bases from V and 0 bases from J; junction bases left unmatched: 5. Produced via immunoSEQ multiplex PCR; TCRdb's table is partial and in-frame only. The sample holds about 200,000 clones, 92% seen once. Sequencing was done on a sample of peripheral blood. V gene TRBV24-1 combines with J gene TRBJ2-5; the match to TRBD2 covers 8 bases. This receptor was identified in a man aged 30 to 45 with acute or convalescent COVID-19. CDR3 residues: CATSDGTRSYQETQYF. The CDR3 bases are TGTGCCACCAGTGATGGGACTAGGTCGTACCAAGAGACCCAGTACTTC.